This entry lists 18 T cell receptor beta chains sequenced from one sample in a study of shared T cell receptors in the human thymus. Sequenced by immunoSEQ multiplex PCR; TCRdb stores in-frame clones only, minus some. The sample carries roughly 710,000 clones, approximately 85% recorded once. A further study also used this sample, focusing on human thymus T cells.

Sample: thymocytes. These receptors all come from a girl less than two years old with a congenital heart defect.

This clone was observed a handful of times. The chain uses TRBV6-1 and TRBJ2-1; tentatively, D is TRBD2 (5 bases). Between the trimmed V and J ends, which lost 6 bases and 3 bases, there was a span of 12 bases. Germline V gene lookup returns CDR1 MNHNS and CDR2 SASEGT. The CDR3 is 14 amino acids. The CDR3 region is CASSALEGYNEQFF. The CDR3 nucleotides are TGTGCCAGCAGCGCATTAGAGGGCTACAATGAGCAGTTCTTC.

The rearrangement links TRBV18 to TRBJ1-1; maybe TRBD1 (5 bases). The V end lost 2 bases, the J end lost 11 bases, and 12 bases lay between the germline ends. The CDR3 spans 12 residues. Germline V gene sequence: CDR1 KGHSH, CDR2 LQKENI. This CDR3 reads CASSPIKGDAFF. CDR3 DNA sequence: TGTGCCAGCTCACCAATAAAAGGGGATGCTTTCTTT.

The gene calls are TRBV19 and TRBJ1-5; D uncertain. This CDR3 region has 15 residues. The germline V and J ends were trimmed by 0 bases and 3 bases, with 9 bases remaining between them. From germline, CDR1 is LNHDA and CDR2 SQIVND (reference sequence). For the CDR3, the DNA is TGTGCCAGTAGTATAGATGACAAAATCAATCAGCCCCAGCATTTT. It specifies CASSIDDKINQPQHF.

On this clone itself: Additional DNA sequences in this sample encode the identical CDR3. The V gene is TRBV4-1, the J gene TRBJ2-7; 7 bases fit TRBD1. The CDR3 length is 14 residues. Trimming cost V 1 base and J 1 base; bases outside gene matches: 1. Germline CDR1 MGHRA, CDR2 YSYEKL. The chain's CDR3 is CASSQVTGSYEQYF. The CDR3 DNA reads TGCGCCAGCAGCCAAGTGACAGGGTCCTACGAGCAGTACTTC.

The rearrangement links TRBV5-1 to TRBJ1-1; D remains ambiguous. CDR1 is SGHRS and CDR2 is YFSETQ in the germline V gene. Trimming shortened V by 2 bases and J by 0 bases, and 11 bases separated the two germline ends. This CDR3 comprises 15 residues. The chain's CDR3 is CASSFRESMNTEAFF. CDR3 DNA: TGCGCCAGCAGCTTTAGGGAGTCAATGAACACTGAAGCTTTCTTT. The full variable domain, completed using reference TRBV5-1 and TRBJ1-1, is KAGVTQTPRYLIKTRGQQVTLSCSPISGHRSVSWYQQTPGQGLQFLFEYFSETQRNKGNFPGRFSGRQFSNSRSEMNVSTLELGDSALYLCASSFRESMNTEAFFGQGTRLTVV.

This sequence joins TRBV29-1 and TRBJ1-2, with 10 nucleotides matching TRBD1. V lost 3 bases and J lost 8; bases outside the gene matches: 9. This CDR3 is 14 amino acids long. Germline V gives CDR1 SQVTM, CDR2 ANQGSEA. The CDR3 spells CSVDRGTGVSGYTF. As DNA, the CDR3 is TGCAGCGTTGATCGAGGGACAGGGGTTTCGGGCTACACCTTC. The full variable domain, its missing parts supplied by reference TRBV29-1 and TRBJ1-2, is SAVISQKPSRDICQRGTSLTIQCQVDSQVTMMFWYRQQPGQSLTLIATANQGSEATYESGFVIDKFPISRPNLTFSTLTVSNMSPEDSSIYLCSVDRGTGVSGYTFGSGTRLTVV.

The chain links TRBV11-2 to TRBJ2-7; D is unclear. The V end lost 2 bases, the J end lost 2 bases, and 13 bases lay between the germline ends. The CDR3 is made up of 15 amino acids. Germline V gene data show CDR1 as SGHAT and CDR2 as FQNNGV. The CDR3 bases are TGTGCCAGCAGCTTACGCTTCCCCGTAGCCTACGAGCAGTACTTC. Residues: CASSLRFPVAYEQYF. The whole variable domain, remainder taken from reference TRBV11-2 and TRBJ2-7, is EAGVAQSPRYKIIEKRQSVAFWCNPISGHATLYWYQQILGQGPKLLIQFQNNGVVDDSQLPKDRFSAERLKGVDSTLKIQPAKLEDSAVYLCASSLRFPVAYEQYFGPGTRLTVT.

The chain uses TRBV27 and TRBJ2-5, with TRBD2 matching over 13 bases. The V gene end was trimmed by 8 bases and the J gene end by 2 bases; junction bases not matched to a gene: 8. Germline assignment: CDR1 MNHEY and CDR2 SMNVEV (reference sequence). The CDR3 has 16 amino acids. CDR3 sequence (DNA): TGTGCCAGCTCCGGACTAGCGGGGGCTAGGCAAGAGACCCAGTACTTC. Translated, it gives CASSGLAGARQETQYF.

This chain links TRBV4-3 with TRBJ2-1; tentative D call: TRBD2 (5 bases). The CDR3 contains 15 residues. V was cut by 3 bases and J by 8 bases, with 17 bases left in between. The germline gives CDR1 LGHNA, CDR2 YSLEER. The CDR3 bases are TGCGCCAGCAGCCACCCCGAGGTACGAGGGTATGAGCAGTTCTTC. Its translation: CASSHPEVRGYEQFF.

Note on this clone: The junction departs from germline at one end; a sequencing error may be responsible. This sample includes further DNA sequences coding for the same CDR3. V usage is TRBV4-1 and J usage is TRBJ1-6; TRBD1 aligns across 9 bases. The CDR3 extends over 18 amino acids. Germline CDR1 is MGHRA and CDR2 is YSYEKL. The CDR3 region has the DNA TGCGCCAGCAGCCATCATACAGGGGGCGCAGCCTATAATTCCCCCCTCCACTTT. As protein: CASSHHTGGAAYNSPLHF.

V and J are TRBV7-2 and TRBJ1-5; 10 bases are shared with TRBD1. With V trimmed by 5 bases and J by 6 bases, 4 bases remained unmatched. There are 14 residues in the CDR3. Per germline, CDR1 SGHTA and CDR2 FQGNSA. In DNA, the CDR3 is TGTGCCAGCAGCCCAGACAGGGGGCGTCAGCCCCAGCATTTT. Translated: CASSPDRGRQPQHF.

The chain combines TRBV28 with TRBJ1-1; D not certain. The V end was cut by 5 bases, the J end by 1 base, with 11 bases between. CDR3 length equals 14 residues. Germline assignment: CDR1 MDHEN and CDR2 SYDVKM. The CDR3 coding sequence is TGTGCCAGCAGTGAACGACGGGAGAACACTGAAGCTTTCTTT. This codes for CASSERRENTEAFF.

This chain uses TRBV6-5 with TRBJ1-2, with D hard to call. From germline, CDR1 is MNHEY and CDR2 SVGAGI. This CDR3 contains 13 residues. V was clipped by 6 bases and J by 9 bases, with 17 bases between them. The CDR3 DNA is TGTGCCAGCAGGCGTCCGGGGTCGGTGAGCTACACCTTC. Amino acids: CASRRPGSVSYTF.

The chain is built from TRBV21-1 and TRBJ1-5. TRBV21-1 is designated a pseudogene. This CDR3 spans 15 amino acids. This CDR3 is CASSSRLPGDQPQHF. CDR3 sequence (DNA): TGTGCCAGCAGCAGTCGACTACCGGGGGATCAGCCCCAGCATTTT.

The chain joins TRBV30 to TRBJ1-3; 10 bases are shared with TRBD1. CDR3 length equals 16 residues. The V gene's germline CDR1 is GTSNPN and CDR2 SVGIG (reference sequence). The V segment lost 3 bases and the J segment 0 bases; nucleotides outside the gene matches: 5. CDR3 sequence reads: CAWRAGTGASGNTIYF. The CDR3 nucleotides read TGTGCCTGGAGAGCCGGGACAGGGGCCTCTGGAAACACCATATATTTT. Looking up the rest from reference TRBV30 and TRBJ1-3 gives the full variable domain: SQTIHQWPATLVQPVGSPLSLECTVEGTSNPNLYWYRQAAGRGLQLLFYSVGIGQISSEVPQNLSASRPQDRQFILSSKKLLLSDSGFYLCAWRAGTGASGNTIYFGEGSWLTVV.

In its sample, this clone was seen once. This chain uses TRBV5-5 with TRBJ2-3; D is possibly TRBD2 (5 bases). Trimming cost V 0 bases and J 6 bases, with 11 bases left between them. This CDR3 contains 14 residues. Germline V gene lookup returns CDR1 SGHKS and CDR2 YYEKEE (reference sequence). The CDR3 bases are TGTGCCAGCAGCTTGGACCCCACGGGGGATACGCAGTATTTT. Amino acids: CASSLDPTGDTQYF.

The chain is built from TRBV1 and TRBJ2-7; the table assigns TRBD2, which was not confirmed against the DNA. TRBV1 is reported as a pseudogene. The CDR3 totals 15 residues. Here the CDR3 reads CTSSQGDYAANEQYF. In DNA form, the CDR3 reads TGCACCAGCAGCCAAGGGGACTACGCTGCCAACGAGCAGTACTTC.

This chain uses TRBV7-3 with TRBJ1-2; 7 positions agree with TRBD1. With 2 bases clipped from V and 4 bases from J, the junction kept 4 bases outside the gene matches. The CDR3 sequence is 14 residues long. CDR1 and CDR2 (germline): SGHTA, FQGTGA. CDR3 bases: TGTGCCAGCAGCTTATCAAGGACAGGCTATGGCTACACCTTC. Its translation is CASSLSRTGYGYTF. The full variable domain, with the rest looked up from reference TRBV7-3 and TRBJ1-2, is GAGVSQTPSNKVTEKGKYVELRCDPISGHTALYWYRQSLGQGPEFLIYFQGTGAADDSGLPNDRFFAVRPEGSVSTLKIQRTERGDSAVYLCASSLSRTGYGYTFGSGTRLTVV.